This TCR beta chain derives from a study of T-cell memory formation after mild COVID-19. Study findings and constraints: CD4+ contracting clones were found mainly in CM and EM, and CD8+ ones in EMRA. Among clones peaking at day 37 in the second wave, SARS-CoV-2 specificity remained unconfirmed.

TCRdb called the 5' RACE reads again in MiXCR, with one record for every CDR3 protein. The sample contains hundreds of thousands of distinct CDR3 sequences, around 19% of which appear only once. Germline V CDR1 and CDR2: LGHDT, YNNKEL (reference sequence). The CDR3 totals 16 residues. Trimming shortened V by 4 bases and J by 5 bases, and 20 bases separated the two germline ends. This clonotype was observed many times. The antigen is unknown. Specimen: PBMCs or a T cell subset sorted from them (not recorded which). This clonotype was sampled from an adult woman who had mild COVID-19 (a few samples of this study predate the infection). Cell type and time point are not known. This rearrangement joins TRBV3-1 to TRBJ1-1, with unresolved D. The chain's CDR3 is CASSPKIQPRRTEAFF. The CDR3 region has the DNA TGTGCCAGCAGCCCAAAGATCCAGCCCCGTCGGACTGAAGCTTTCTTT.